The 26 T cell receptor beta chains below come from one sample, sequenced in a study of OX40 agonist ivuxolimab in advanced cancers. Clones were read by immunoSEQ multiplex PCR, and TCRdb kept only the in-frame ones, dropping some. This sample has 30,000 to 35,000 clones, with roughly 84% found just once. Material: CD4+ or CD8+ T cells sorted from blood, obtained in a trial of the OX40 agonist ivuxolimab. Every receptor here comes from an adult with an advanced solid tumor such as melanoma, head and neck, liver or kidney cancer.

The rearrangement uses TRBV25-1 and TRBJ2-3; D is uncertain. This CDR3 is 11 amino acids long. In germline, CDR1 is MGHDK, CDR2 SYGVNS. Between the trimmed V and J ends, which lost 7 bases and 5 bases, there was a span of 7 bases. CDR3 in amino acids: CASNDEDTQYF. CDR3 coding DNA: TGTGCCAGCAACGACGAAGATACGCAGTATTTT.

The chain is built from TRBV5-1 and TRBJ2-6, with TRBD1 matching 9 bases. This CDR3 is 19 amino acids long. CDR1 and CDR2 (germline): SGHRS, YFSETQ. J was trimmed by 2 bases and V by 0 bases; bases with no gene match: 9. The CDR3 DNA is TGCGCCAGCAGCTTGGTTTTCACAGGGGGCGCAACTGGGGCCAACGTCCTGACTTTC. Protein sequence: CASSLVFTGGATGANVLTF.

J is TRBJ2-7 and V is TRBV7-9; D gene uncertain. Germline-derived CDR1 and CDR2 are SEHNR and FQNEAQ (reference sequence). With 0 bases removed from V and 0 bases from J, the gap between germline ends came to 12 bases. This CDR3 region has 16 residues. CDR3 coding DNA: TGTGCCAGCAGCTTAGCGCGAATTGGATTCTCCTACGAGCAGTACTTC. Translating it yields CASSLARIGFSYEQYF.

In its sample, this clone was seen a few times. The J gene is TRBJ2-5, the V gene TRBV29-1; a weak D match, TRBD1 (7 bases). Trimming shortened V by 8 bases and J by 8 bases, and 24 bases separated the two germline ends. There are 14 residues in the CDR3. Germline V CDR1 and CDR2: SQVTM, ANQGSEA. The CDR3 coding sequence is TGCAGCCTCACCATCCGGGACGGAGGGGGCACCCAGTACTTC. The encoded protein is CSLTIRDGGGTQYF.

V and J are TRBV4-1 and TRBJ1-6; tentatively, D is TRBD1 (6 bases). Germline loops: CDR1 MGHRA, CDR2 YSYEKL. This CDR3 has 17 amino acids. Trimming shortened V by 3 bases and J by 6 bases, and 18 bases separated the two germline ends. In nucleotides, the CDR3 is TGCGCCAGCAGCCAGACCCGACAGGAGAGATTTAATTCACCCCTCCACTTT. It specifies CASSQTRQERFNSPLHF.

The chain carries TRBV11-2 and TRBJ2-1, with D tentatively TRBD2 (6 bases). CDR1 is SGHAT and CDR2 is FQNNGV in the germline V gene. The CDR3 has 15 residues. V was trimmed by 10 bases and J by 1 base, leaving 17 bases between them. The DNA for the CDR3 is TGTGCCACCACTTTTACCGCGGGGTCCTACAATGAGCAGTTCTTC. Protein sequence: CATTFTAGSYNEQFF. The full variable domain, its missing parts supplied by reference TRBV11-2 and TRBJ2-1, is EAGVAQSPRYKIIEKRQSVAFWCNPISGHATLYWYQQILGQGPKLLIQFQNNGVVDDSQLPKDRFSAERLKGVDSTLKIQPAKLEDSAVYLCATTFTAGSYNEQFFGPGTRLTVL.

CDR3 amino acids: CASSERETGALKQFF. The DNA of the CDR3 is TGTGCCAGCAGTGAAAGGGAGACAGGGGCGCTCAAGCAGTTCTTC. The chain has TRBV6-1 and TRBJ2-1, with 8 bases fitting TRBD1. V lost 2 bases, J lost 11 bases, and 11 bases stayed unmatched. There are 15 residues in the CDR3. Germline values: CDR1 MNHNS, CDR2 SASEGT.

The chain employs TRBV28 and TRBJ2-5; 9 bases are a match to TRBD1. Matching the DNA end better, TRBJ2-7 makes the J call doubtful. Germline V lookup: CDR1 MDHEN, CDR2 SYDVKM. This CDR3 comprises 15 residues. The CDR3 spells CASRSPGTGTYEQYF. CDR3 nucleotides: TGTGCCAGCAGGTCTCCCGGGACAGGGACCTACGAGCAGTACTTC.

V usage is TRBV7-6 and J usage is TRBJ1-1, with D unclear. The V end lost 3 bases, the J end lost 6 bases, and 11 bases lay between the germline ends. The CDR3 extends over 13 amino acids. The germline CDR1 and CDR2 sequences are SGHVS and FNYEAQ. The CDR3, as DNA: TGTGCCAGCAGCTTTCGCAGCGGTTCTGAAGCTTTCTTT. It specifies CASSFRSGSEAFF. Drawing the rest from reference TRBV7-6 and TRBJ1-1, the complete variable domain is GAGVSQSPRYKVTKRGQDVALRCDPISGHVSLYWYRQALGQGPEFLTYFNYEAQQDKSGLPNDRFSAERPEGSISTLTIQRTEQRDSAMYRCASSFRSGSEAFFGQGTRLTVV.

This clone was recorded once. The chain carries TRBV16 and TRBJ2-7; 9 bases align to TRBD2. This CDR3 is built from 15 residues. Trimming removed 2 bases from V and 3 bases from J; junction bases left unmatched: 5. Germline loops: CDR1 KGHSY, CDR2 FQNENV. CDR3 sequence: CASSQEGSGSYEQYF. The CDR3 DNA reads TGTGCCAGCAGCCAAGAGGGTAGCGGGAGCTACGAGCAGTACTTC.

CDR3 protein: CAISESTSGTGLGEQYF. The CDR3 nucleotides are TGTGCCATCAGTGAGTCGACTTCAGGGACAGGGTTGGGCGAGCAGTACTTC. This chain links TRBV10-3 with TRBJ2-7; 9 nucleotides agree with TRBD1. The CDR3 totals 17 residues. J was trimmed by 6 bases and V by 0 bases; bases with no gene match: 12. Germline CDR1 ENHRY, CDR2 SYGVKD.

The J gene is TRBJ2-1, the V gene TRBV19; D assignment may be TRBD1 or TRBD2 (6 bases each). Between the trimmed V and J ends, which lost 4 bases and 1 base, there was a span of 14 bases. Germline CDR1 reads LNHDA; CDR2 reads SQIVND (reference sequence). CDR3 length: 16 amino acids. The CDR3 reads CASSKAGQGSYNEQFF. Written as DNA, the CDR3 is TGTGCCAGTAGTAAGGCGGGGCAGGGGTCCTACAATGAGCAGTTCTTC. The entire variable domain, with the rest obtained from reference TRBV19 and TRBJ2-1, is as follows: DGGITQSPKYLFRKEGQNVTLSCEQNLNHDAMYWYRQDPGQGLRLIYYSQIVNDFQKGDIAEGYSVSREKKESFPLTVTSAQKNPTAFYLCASSKAGQGSYNEQFFGPGTRLTVL.

This clone showed up just once. An end of the junction differs from the germline gene, which may be a read error. CDR3: CASSYSRFGHQSLLF. CDR3 in DNA: TGTGCCAGCAGTTACTCGAGGTTCGGGCATCAAAGCCTTCTCTTC. This chain links TRBV6-6 with TRBJ2-4; D is unclear. The length of the CDR3 is 15 residues. Looked up from germline, CDR1 is MNHNY and CDR2 is SVGAGI (reference sequence).

This rearrangement joins TRBV6-6 to TRBJ1-5, with D unclear. V lost 7 bases, J lost 2 bases, and 15 bases lay in between. Germline lookup yields CDR1 MNHNY and CDR2 SVGAGI (reference sequence). This CDR3 has 15 residues. CDR3 in amino acids: CASIRKPEGNQPQHF. CDR3 sequence (DNA): TGTGCCAGCATCCGGAAACCGGAGGGCAATCAGCCCCAGCATTTT.

The chain is built from TRBV19 and TRBJ2-5, with 16 bases matching TRBD2. Germline V CDR1 and CDR2: LNHDA, SQIVND (reference sequence). V lost 5 bases and J lost 4; bases outside the gene matches: 4. The CDR3 is 16 residues long. CDR3 region: CASSPGLAGGPETQYF. In DNA, the CDR3 is TGTGCCAGTAGTCCGGGACTAGCGGGGGGGCCAGAGACCCAGTACTTC.

The chain carries TRBV7-8 and TRBJ2-5; TRBD1 agrees at 7 bases. Trimming cost V 1 base and J 1 base; bases outside gene matches: 3. CDR1 is SGHVS, CDR2 FQNEAQ, per germline. The CDR3 covers 15 residues. CDR3: CASSLVGTAQETQYF. The CDR3 DNA is TGTGCCAGCAGCTTAGTAGGGACAGCCCAAGAGACCCAGTACTTC.

This clone was observed once. The chain couples TRBV7-2 to TRBJ2-1; 9 bases are shared with TRBD1. V lost 7 bases, J lost 6 bases, and 10 bases stayed unmatched. The germline CDR1 and CDR2 sequences are SGHTA and FQGNSA. This CDR3 region has 15 residues. CDR3 nucleotide sequence: TGTGCCAGCACCTCGTCCCGGGACAGGGCCAATGAGCAGTTCTTC. Protein product: CASTSSRDRANEQFF. Drawing the rest from reference TRBV7-2 and TRBJ2-1, the complete variable domain is GAGVSQSPSNKVTEKGKDVELRCDPISGHTALYWYRQSLGQGLEFLIYFQGNSAPDKSGLPSDRFSAERTGGSVSTLTIQRTQQEDSAVYLCASTSSRDRANEQFFGPGTRLTVL.

The chain employs TRBV5-6 and TRBJ2-7, with D perhaps TRBD2 (5 bases). Trimming pared 5 bases from V and 1 base from J, leaving 10 bases between. The germline gives CDR1 SGHDT, CDR2 YYEEEE. The CDR3 extends over 13 amino acids. The CDR3 protein is CASREVGSYEQYF. The CDR3 bases are TGTGCCAGCAGGGAGGTAGGGTCCTACGAGCAGTACTTC.

The V and J genes are TRBV11-2 and TRBJ1-1, with TRBD1 as a possible D gene (6 bases). CDR1 and CDR2 from the germline V gene are SGHAT and FQNNGV. With 0 bases removed from V and 3 bases from J, the gap between germline ends came to 14 bases. This CDR3 is 16 amino acids long. CDR3 in DNA: TGTGCCAGCAGCTTAGAATGGGGGCGTAGGGACACTGAAGCTTTCTTT. Its protein product is CASSLEWGRRDTEAFF.

The chain uses TRBV4-2 and TRBJ1-2; 9 positions agree with TRBD1. This CDR3 comprises 17 residues. Trimming removed 5 bases from V and 6 bases from J; junction bases left unmatched: 16. The germline V gene has CDR1 LGHNA and CDR2 YNFKEQ. This CDR3 reads CASSKGGQGTLGNGYTF. The CDR3 DNA reads TGTGCCAGCAGCAAAGGGGGACAGGGAACGCTTGGGAATGGCTACACCTTC.

The chain uses TRBV18 and TRBJ1-4, with no clear D. The CDR3 sequence is 15 residues long. Trimming shortened V by 2 bases and J by 3 bases, and 10 bases separated the two germline ends. Per germline, CDR1 KGHSH and CDR2 LQKENI. As DNA, the CDR3 is TGTGCCAGCTCACCATCGATGTCGGCTAATGAAAAACTGTTTTTT. This sequence encodes CASSPSMSANEKLFF.

This chain links TRBV28 with TRBJ1-2; a weak D match, TRBD1 (6 bases). Trimming left V 6 bases short and J 0 bases short, with 14 bases between. Germline CDR1 is MDHEN and CDR2 is SYDVKM. The CDR3 extends over 15 amino acids. This CDR3 is CASRPLDRSNYGYTF. The CDR3 DNA sequence: TGTGCCAGCAGGCCTCTTGACAGGTCTAACTATGGCTACACCTTC.

The count of this clone is one. The chain uses TRBV30 and TRBJ2-4; no firm D call. CDR1 and CDR2 (germline): GTSNPN, SVGIG (reference sequence). The CDR3 loop spans 12 amino acids. Between the trimmed V and J ends, which lost 2 bases and 3 bases, there was a span of 5 bases. The chain's CDR3 is CAWSSGKNIQYF. The CDR3 DNA reads as TGTGCCTGGAGTTCGGGCAAAAACATTCAGTACTTC.

The chain has TRBV6-6 and TRBJ2-5; unclear D gene. V lost 7 bases and J 1 base, leaving 7 bases between the germline ends. This CDR3 has 12 residues. Germline V gene lookup returns CDR1 MNHNY and CDR2 SVGAGI (reference sequence). CDR3 sequence reads: CASISPQETQYF. In DNA form, the CDR3 reads TGTGCCAGCATTTCCCCCCAAGAGACCCAGTACTTC.

The chain recombines TRBV29-1 with TRBJ2-7; TRBD1 aligns across 9 bases. Per germline, CDR1 SQVTM and CDR2 ANQGSEA. The CDR3 spans 15 residues. V lost 2 bases and J lost 0; bases outside the gene matches: 5. The CDR3 nucleotides read TGCAGCGTTGAATCGGGGACAGGGAGCTCCTACGAGCAGTACTTC. Translated, it gives CSVESGTGSSYEQYF.

CDR3 DNA: TGTGCCAGCAGCTTCCCGGAATCGAATAATTCACCCCTCCACTTT. Amino acid sequence: CASSFPESNNSPLHF. V is TRBV7-8 and J is TRBJ1-6, with no clear D. The CDR3 has 15 amino acids. Trimming stripped 3 bases from V and 5 bases from J, with 11 bases between. Per germline, CDR1 SGHVS and CDR2 FQNEAQ.